Below, one T cell receptor (beta chain) is given with its context. This sample stems from a study of blood T cell repertoires in COVID-19. The table came from immunoSEQ multiplex PCR; TCRdb's copy has only in-frame clones and leaves some out. The sample consists of under 250,000 clones, approximately 84% of them appearing once. CDR3 size: 14 residues. Germline V gives CDR1 MNHNY, CDR2 SVGAGI (reference sequence). V dropped 4 bases and J dropped 5 bases, with 9 bases sitting between them. The genes are TRBV6-6 and TRBJ1-6, with a tentative D call TRBD1 (5 bases). The source is a man over 45 with active or convalescent COVID-19. Sample: peripheral blood. The CDR3 sequence is CASSSGTNNSPLHF. As DNA, the CDR3 is TGTGCCAGCAGTTCAGGGACTAATAATTCACCCCTCCACTTT.